This T cell receptor (beta chain) is drawn from a study of blood T cell repertoires in COVID-19. Researchers sorted participants into cohorts using their self-reported clinical history. From germline, CDR1 is SGHNT and CDR2 YYREEE (reference sequence). This CDR3 region has 11 residues. J was trimmed by 7 bases and V by 7 bases; bases with no gene match: 4. The method was immunoSEQ multiplex PCR; TCRdb's version includes in-frame clones alone and lacks a portion of them. The sample comprises a few hundred thousand clones, roughly four fifths of which are singletons, and around 3.6% rests with the top ten.

The genes are TRBV5-4 and TRBJ1-1; 7 bases match TRBD1. The receptor was isolated from a man in his fifties or sixties who had recovered from COVID-19. Material for sequencing was PBMCs or T cells enriched from blood (not recorded which). This CDR3 reads CASRQGVEAFF. The DNA for the CDR3 is TGTGCCAGCCGACAGGGAGTTGAAGCTTTCTTT. The variable domain in full, completed from reference TRBV5-4 and TRBJ1-1, reads ETGVTQSPTHLIKTRGQQVTLRCSSQSGHNTVSWYQQALGQGPQFIFQYYREEENGRGNFPPRFSGLQFPNYSSELNVNALELDDSALYLCASRQGVEAFFGQGTRLTVV.